Listed below are T cell receptor beta chains from one sample, sequenced in a study of T cell changes during pregnancy in multiple sclerosis. This table comes from immunoSEQ multiplex PCR, and its TCRdb copy is limited to in-frame clones, with some not included. The data contain about 57,000 clones, approximately 90% of them seen just once; the ten biggest clones take up just under 0.2%. The sequencing used CD4+ T cells from peripheral blood mononuclear cells, collected in the second trimester of pregnancy. The receptors stem from a female donor with multiple sclerosis, enrolled in a pregnancy study. Both conserved end residues are trimmed from each CDR3. The D gene is left open where the match is weak.

d_call	v_call	j_call	cdr3_aa
.	TRBV19	TRBJ1-2	ASRMVGAQGYT
TRBD1	TRBV25-1	TRBJ1-2	ASSEWPGQPNGYT
.	TRBV15	TRBJ1-2	ATSRAGPIGYT
.	TRBV6-6	TRBJ2-7	ASSYPPTGPYEQY
TRBD2	TRBV30	TRBJ2-2	AWSVRTSGRPGELF
.	TRBV7-6	TRBJ2-7	ASSLELVGRGEQY
.	TRBV2	TRBJ2-3	ASSSFMTSTDTQY
.	TRBV6-1	TRBJ2-4	ASRKTASDGYIQY
.	TRBV2	TRBJ1-6	ASSEVGGYNSPLH
.	TRBV2	TRBJ2-1	ASSEISRALEQF
TRBD2	TRBV7-6	TRBJ2-5	ASSLVGGRETQY
TRBD2	TRBV4-2	TRBJ2-3	ASSQYQTWTSGHTDTQY
.	TRBV28	TRBJ1-5	ASNSQHSNQPQH
.	TRBV30	TRBJ2-7	AWSVDSTYEQY
.	TRBV5-1	TRBJ2-3	ASSLGASVVQDTQY
.	TRBV6-1	TRBJ1-2	ASRGGTFYGYT
.	TRBV5-1	TRBJ2-7	ASSLDRVSYEQY